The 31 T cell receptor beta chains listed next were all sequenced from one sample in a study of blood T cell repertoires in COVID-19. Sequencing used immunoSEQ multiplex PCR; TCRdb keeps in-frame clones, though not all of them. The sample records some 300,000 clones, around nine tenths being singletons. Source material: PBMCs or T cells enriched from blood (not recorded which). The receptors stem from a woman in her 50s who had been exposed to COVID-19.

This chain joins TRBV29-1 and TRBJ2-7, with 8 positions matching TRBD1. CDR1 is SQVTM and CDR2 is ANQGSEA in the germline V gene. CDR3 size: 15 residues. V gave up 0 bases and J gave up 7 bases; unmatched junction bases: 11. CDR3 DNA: TGCAGCGTTGAAGAGAGCAGGGGGCAAGCCGGGGAGCAGTACTTC. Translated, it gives CSVEESRGQAGEQYF.

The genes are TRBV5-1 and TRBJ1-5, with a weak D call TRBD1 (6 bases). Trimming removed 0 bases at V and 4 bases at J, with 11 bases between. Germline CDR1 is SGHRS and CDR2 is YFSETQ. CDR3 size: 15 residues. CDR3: CASSLETGPNQPQHF. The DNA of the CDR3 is TGCGCCAGCAGCTTGGAGACAGGTCCAAATCAGCCCCAGCATTTT. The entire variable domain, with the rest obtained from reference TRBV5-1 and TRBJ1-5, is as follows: KAGVTQTPRYLIKTRGQQVTLSCSPISGHRSVSWYQQTPGQGLQFLFEYFSETQRNKGNFPGRFSGRQFSNSRSEMNVSTLELGDSALYLCASSLETGPNQPQHFGDGTRLSIL.

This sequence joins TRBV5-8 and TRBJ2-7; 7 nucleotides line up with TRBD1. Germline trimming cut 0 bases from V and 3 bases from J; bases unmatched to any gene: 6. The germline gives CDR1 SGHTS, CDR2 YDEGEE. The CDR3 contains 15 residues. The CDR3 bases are TGTGCCAGCAGCTTGGTTAGGGCAGGGGGCTACGAGCAGTACTTC. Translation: CASSLVRAGGYEQYF.

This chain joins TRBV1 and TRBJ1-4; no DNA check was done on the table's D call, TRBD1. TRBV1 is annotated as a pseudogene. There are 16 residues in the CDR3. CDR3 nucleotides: TGCACCAGCAGCCATTGGCCCGAAACAACTAATGAAAAACTGTTTTTT. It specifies CTSSHWPETTNEKLFF.

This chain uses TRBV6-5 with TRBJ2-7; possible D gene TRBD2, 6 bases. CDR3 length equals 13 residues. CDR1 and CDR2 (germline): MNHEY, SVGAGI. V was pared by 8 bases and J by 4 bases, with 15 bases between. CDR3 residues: CASLPRAGYEQYF. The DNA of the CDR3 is TGTGCCAGCCTTCCAAGGGCGGGGTACGAGCAGTACTTC.

The CDR3 sequence: CASSLSGQGANPGELFF. CDR3 sequence (DNA): TGTGCCAGCAGTTTGAGTGGACAGGGGGCTAACCCCGGGGAGCTGTTTTTT. The chain links TRBV28 to TRBJ2-2; 11 bases are shared with TRBD1. Germline CDR1 and CDR2: MDHEN and SYDVKM. The CDR3 runs to 17 residues. The J segment lost 6 bases and the V segment lost 3 bases, leaving 9 bases of the junction unmatched.

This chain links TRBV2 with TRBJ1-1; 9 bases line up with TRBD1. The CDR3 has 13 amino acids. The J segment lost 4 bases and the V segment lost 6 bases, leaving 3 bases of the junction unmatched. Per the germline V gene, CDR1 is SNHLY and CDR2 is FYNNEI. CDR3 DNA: TGTGCCAGCAGGACGGACAGGGGCACTGAAGCTTTCTTT. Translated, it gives CASRTDRGTEAFF.

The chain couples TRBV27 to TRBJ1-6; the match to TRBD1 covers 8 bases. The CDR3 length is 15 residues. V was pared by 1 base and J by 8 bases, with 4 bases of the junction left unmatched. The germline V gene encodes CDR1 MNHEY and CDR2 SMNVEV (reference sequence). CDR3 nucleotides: TGTGCCAGCAGTTTATTTTACAGGGGGGATTCACCCCTCCACTTT. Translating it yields CASSLFYRGDSPLHF.

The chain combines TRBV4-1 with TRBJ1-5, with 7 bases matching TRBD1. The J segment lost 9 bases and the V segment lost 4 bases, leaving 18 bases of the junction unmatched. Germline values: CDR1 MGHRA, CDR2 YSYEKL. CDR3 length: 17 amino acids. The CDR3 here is CASSPGQVRRRGWPQHF. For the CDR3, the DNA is TGCGCCAGCAGCCCTGGACAGGTCCGCCGTCGTGGTTGGCCCCAGCATTTT.

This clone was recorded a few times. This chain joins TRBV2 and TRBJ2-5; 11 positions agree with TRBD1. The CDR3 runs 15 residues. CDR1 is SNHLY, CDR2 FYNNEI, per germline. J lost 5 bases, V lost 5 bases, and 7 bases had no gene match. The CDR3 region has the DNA TGTGCCAGCAGTCAGGACAGGGGGCTTCGGGAGACCCAGTACTTC. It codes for CASSQDRGLRETQYF.

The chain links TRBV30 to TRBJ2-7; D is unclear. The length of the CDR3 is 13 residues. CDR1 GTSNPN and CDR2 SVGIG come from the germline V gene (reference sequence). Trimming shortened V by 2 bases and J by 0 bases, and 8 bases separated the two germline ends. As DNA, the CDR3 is TGTGCCTGGAGTCGGTCAGGCTCCTACGAGCAGTACTTC. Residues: CAWSRSGSYEQYF.

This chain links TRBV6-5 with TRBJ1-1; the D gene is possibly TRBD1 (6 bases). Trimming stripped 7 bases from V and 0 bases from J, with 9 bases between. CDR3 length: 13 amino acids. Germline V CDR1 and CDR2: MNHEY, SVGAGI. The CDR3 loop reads CASKDSLNTEAFF. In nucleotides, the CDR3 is TGTGCCAGCAAGGACAGTTTGAACACTGAAGCTTTCTTT.

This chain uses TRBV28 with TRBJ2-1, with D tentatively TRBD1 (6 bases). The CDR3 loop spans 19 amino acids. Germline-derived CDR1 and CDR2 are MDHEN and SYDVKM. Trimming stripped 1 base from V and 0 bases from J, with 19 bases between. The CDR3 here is CASSLSIREGRGSYNEQFF. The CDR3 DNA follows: TGTGCCAGCAGTTTATCGATACGAGAGGGCAGGGGCTCCTACAATGAGCAGTTCTTC.

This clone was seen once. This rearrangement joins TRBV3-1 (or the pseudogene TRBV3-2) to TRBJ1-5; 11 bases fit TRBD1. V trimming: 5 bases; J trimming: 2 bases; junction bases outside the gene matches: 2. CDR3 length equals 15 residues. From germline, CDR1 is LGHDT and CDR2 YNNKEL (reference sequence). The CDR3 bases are TGTGCCAGCAGCTGGGGACAGGGGGGCAATCAGCCCCAGCATTTT. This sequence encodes CASSWGQGGNQPQHF.

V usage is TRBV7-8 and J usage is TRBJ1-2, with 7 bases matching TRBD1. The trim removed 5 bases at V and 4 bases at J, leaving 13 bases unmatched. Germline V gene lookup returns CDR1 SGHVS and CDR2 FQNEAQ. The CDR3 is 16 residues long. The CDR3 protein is CASSRYPDRDSYGYTF. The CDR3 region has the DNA TGTGCCAGCAGCCGCTACCCCGACAGGGATAGCTATGGCTACACCTTC.

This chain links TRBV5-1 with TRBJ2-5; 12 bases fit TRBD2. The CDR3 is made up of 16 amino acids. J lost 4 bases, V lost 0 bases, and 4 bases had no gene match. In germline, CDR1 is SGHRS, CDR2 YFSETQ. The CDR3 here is CASSLASGGDIETQYF. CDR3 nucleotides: TGCGCCAGCAGCTTGGCTAGCGGGGGGGATATAGAGACCCAGTACTTC.

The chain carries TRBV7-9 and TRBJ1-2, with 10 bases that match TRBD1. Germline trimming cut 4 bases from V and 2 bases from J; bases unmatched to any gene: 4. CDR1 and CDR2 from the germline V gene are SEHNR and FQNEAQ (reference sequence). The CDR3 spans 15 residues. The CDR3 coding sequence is TGTGCCAGCAGCTCCGACAGGGGGCCCAACTATGGCTACACCTTC. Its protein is CASSSDRGPNYGYTF.

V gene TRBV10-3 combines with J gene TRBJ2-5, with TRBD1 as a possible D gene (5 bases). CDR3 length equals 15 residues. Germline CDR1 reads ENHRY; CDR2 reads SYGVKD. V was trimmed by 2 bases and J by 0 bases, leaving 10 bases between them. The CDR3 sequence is CAISEGTGDQETQYF. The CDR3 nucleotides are TGTGCCATCAGTGAGGGCACAGGCGACCAAGAGACCCAGTACTTC.

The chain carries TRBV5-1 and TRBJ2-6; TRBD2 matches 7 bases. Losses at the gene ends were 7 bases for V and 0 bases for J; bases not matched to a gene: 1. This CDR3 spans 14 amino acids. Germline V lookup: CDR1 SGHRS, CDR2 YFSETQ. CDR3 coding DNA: TGCGCCAGCCGGGGGGACTCTGGGGCCAACGTCCTGACTTTC. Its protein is CASRGDSGANVLTF.

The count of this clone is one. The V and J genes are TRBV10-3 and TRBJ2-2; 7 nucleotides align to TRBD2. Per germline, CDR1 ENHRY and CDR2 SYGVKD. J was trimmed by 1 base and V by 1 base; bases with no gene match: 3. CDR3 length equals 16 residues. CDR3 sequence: CAISEWSGGNTGELFF. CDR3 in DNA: TGTGCCATCAGTGAGTGGTCGGGGGGGAACACCGGGGAGCTGTTTTTT.

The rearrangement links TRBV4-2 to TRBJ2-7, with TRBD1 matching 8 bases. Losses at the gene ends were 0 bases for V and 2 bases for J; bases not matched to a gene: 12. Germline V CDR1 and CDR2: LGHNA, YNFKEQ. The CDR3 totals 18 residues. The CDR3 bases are TGTGCCAGCAGCCAAGATGGACAGGGTGAGAGTCTGACCTACGAGCAGTACTTC. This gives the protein CASSQDGQGESLTYEQYF.

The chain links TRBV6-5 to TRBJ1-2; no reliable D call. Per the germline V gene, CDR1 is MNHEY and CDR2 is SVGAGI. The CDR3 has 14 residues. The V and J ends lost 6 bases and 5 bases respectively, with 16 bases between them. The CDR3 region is CASRDHGSQYGYTF. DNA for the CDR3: TGTGCCAGCAGGGACCACGGGAGCCAATATGGCTACACCTTC.

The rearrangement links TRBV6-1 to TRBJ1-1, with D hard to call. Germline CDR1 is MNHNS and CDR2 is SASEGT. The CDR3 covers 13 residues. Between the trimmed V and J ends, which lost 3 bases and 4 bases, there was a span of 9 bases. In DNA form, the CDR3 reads TGTGCCAGCAGTGAGCACAGCACCACTGAAGCTTTCTTT. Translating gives CASSEHSTTEAFF.

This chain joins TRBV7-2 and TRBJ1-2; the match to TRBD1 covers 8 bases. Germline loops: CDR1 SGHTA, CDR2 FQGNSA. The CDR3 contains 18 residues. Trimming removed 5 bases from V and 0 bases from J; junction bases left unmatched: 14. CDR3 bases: TGTGCCAGCAGCCCCGGACAGGGCGGGATATTAGCTAACTATGGCTACACCTTC. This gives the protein CASSPGQGGILANYGYTF.

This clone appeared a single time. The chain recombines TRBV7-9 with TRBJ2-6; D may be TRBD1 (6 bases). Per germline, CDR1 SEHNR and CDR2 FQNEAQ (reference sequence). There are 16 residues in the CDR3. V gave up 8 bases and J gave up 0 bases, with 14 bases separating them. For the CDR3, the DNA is TGTGCCAGCGGCCGACAGGATTACTCTGGGGCCAACGTCCTGACTTTC. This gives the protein CASGRQDYSGANVLTF.

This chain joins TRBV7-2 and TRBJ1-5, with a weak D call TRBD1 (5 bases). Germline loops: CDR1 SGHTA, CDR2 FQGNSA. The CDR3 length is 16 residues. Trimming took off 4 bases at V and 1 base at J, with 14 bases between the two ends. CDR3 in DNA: TGTGCCAGCAGCTATAGCGGGCAGGGAAGCAATCAGCCCCAGCATTTT. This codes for CASSYSGQGSNQPQHF.

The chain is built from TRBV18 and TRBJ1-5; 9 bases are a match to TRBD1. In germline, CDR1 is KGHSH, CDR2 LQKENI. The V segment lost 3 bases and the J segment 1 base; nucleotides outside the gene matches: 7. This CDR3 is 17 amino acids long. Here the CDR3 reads CASSPTYGTGSNQPQHF. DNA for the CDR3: TGTGCCAGCTCACCCACGTACGGGACAGGGAGCAATCAGCCCCAGCATTTT.

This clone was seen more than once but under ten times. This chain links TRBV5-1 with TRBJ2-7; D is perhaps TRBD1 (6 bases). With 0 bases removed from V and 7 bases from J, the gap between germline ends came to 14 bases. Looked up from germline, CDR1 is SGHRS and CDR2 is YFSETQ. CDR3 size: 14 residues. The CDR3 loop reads CASSLVQGFSEQYF. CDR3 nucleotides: TGCGCCAGCAGCTTGGTGCAGGGGTTTAGTGAGCAGTACTTC.

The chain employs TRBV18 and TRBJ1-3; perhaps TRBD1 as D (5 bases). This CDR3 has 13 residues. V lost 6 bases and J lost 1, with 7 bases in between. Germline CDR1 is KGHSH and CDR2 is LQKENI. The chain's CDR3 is CASSQGSGNTIYF. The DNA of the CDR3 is TGTGCCAGCTCCCAGGGATCTGGAAACACCATATATTTT.

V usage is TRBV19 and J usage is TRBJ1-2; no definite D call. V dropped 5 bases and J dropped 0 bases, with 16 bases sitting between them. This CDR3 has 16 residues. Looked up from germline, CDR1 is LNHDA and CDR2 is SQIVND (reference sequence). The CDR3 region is CASSPIRGKANYGYTF. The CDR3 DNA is TGTGCCAGTAGTCCGATAAGAGGTAAAGCTAACTATGGCTACACCTTC.

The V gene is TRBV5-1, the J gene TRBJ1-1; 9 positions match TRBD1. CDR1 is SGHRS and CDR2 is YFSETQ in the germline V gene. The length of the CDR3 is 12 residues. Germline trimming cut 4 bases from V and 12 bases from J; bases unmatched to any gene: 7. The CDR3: CASSDPGQGSFF. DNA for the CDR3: TGCGCCAGCAGCGATCCGGGACAGGGTTCTTTCTTT.